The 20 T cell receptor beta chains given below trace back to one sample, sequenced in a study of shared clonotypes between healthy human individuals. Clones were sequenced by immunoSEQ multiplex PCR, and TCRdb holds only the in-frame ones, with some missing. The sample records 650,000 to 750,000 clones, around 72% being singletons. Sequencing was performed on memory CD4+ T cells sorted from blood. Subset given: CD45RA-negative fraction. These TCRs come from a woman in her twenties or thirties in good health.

This chain's CDR3 is CSVYLAGEETQYF. The CDR3 DNA sequence: TGCAGCGTATATTTAGCGGGGGAAGAGACCCAGTACTTC. The chain uses TRBV29-1 and TRBJ2-5, with 9 bases that match TRBD2. V dropped 6 bases and J dropped 3; count of bases not matched to a gene: 5. Germline lookup yields CDR1 SQVTM and CDR2 ANQGSEA. CDR3 length: 13 residues.

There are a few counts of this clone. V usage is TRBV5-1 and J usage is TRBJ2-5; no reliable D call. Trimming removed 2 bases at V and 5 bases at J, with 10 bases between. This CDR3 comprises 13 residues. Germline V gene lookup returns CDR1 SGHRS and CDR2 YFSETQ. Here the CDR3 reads CASSFQVDETQYF. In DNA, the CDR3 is TGCGCCAGCAGCTTTCAGGTGGACGAGACCCAGTACTTC.

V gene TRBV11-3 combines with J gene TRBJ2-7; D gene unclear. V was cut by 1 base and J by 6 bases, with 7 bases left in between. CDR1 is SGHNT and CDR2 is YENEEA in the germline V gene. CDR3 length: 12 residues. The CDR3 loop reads CASSLVPTEQYF. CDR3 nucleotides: TGTGCCAGCAGCTTAGTCCCCACCGAGCAGTACTTC.

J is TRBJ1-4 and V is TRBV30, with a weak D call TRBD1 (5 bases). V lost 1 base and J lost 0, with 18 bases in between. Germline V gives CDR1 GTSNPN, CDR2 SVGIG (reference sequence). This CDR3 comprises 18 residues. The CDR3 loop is CAWSGRWGALATNEKLFF. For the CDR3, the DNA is TGTGCCTGGAGTGGTAGGTGGGGCGCACTCGCAACTAATGAAAAACTGTTTTTT.

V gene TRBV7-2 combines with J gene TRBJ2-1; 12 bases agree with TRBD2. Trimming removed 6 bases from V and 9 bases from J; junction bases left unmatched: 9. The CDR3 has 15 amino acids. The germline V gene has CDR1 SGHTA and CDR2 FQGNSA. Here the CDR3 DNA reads TGTGCCAGCAGACCCGGGACTAGCGGGTACGGTGAGCAGTTCTTC. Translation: CASRPGTSGYGEQFF.

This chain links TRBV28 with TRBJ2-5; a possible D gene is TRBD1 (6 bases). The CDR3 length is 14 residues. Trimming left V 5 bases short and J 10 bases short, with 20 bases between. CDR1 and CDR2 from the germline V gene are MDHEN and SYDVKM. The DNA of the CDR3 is TGTGCCAGCAGTGAGGGACACCCACGCGCGAACCAGTACTTC. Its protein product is CASSEGHPRANQYF.

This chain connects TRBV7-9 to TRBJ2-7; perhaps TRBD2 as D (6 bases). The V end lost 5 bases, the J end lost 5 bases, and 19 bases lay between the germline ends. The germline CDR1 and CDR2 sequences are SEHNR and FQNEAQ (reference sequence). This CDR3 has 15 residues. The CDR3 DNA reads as TGTGCCAGCAGCCCCGGCGGGCTAGCGTGGAACGAGCAGTACTTC. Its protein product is CASSPGGLAWNEQYF.

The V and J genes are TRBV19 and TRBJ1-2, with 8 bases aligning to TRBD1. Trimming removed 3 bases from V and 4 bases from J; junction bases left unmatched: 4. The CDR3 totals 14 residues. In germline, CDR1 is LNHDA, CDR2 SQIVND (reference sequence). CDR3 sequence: CASSIDRGTYGYTF. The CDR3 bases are TGTGCCAGTAGTATCGACAGGGGCACCTATGGCTACACCTTC.

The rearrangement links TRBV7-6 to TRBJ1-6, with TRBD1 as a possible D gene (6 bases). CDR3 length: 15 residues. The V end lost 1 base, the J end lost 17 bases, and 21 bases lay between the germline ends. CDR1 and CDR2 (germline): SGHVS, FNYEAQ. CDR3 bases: TGTGCCAGCAGCTTAGAGGAGGACAGACTTCCTAGAATCCACTTT. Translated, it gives CASSLEEDRLPRIHF.

The CDR3 loop reads CASSFGQSSYEQYF. The CDR3 DNA sequence: TGCGCCAGCAGCTTCGGTCAGAGCTCCTACGAGCAGTACTTC. The genes are TRBV5-1 and TRBJ2-7; no firm D call. Germline V CDR1 and CDR2: SGHRS, YFSETQ. V was trimmed by 2 bases and J by 0 bases, leaving 9 bases between them. The CDR3 loop spans 14 amino acids. Full variable domain (outside the CDR3, taken from reference TRBV5-1 and TRBJ2-7): KAGVTQTPRYLIKTRGQQVTLSCSPISGHRSVSWYQQTPGQGLQFLFEYFSETQRNKGNFPGRFSGRQFSNSRSEMNVSTLELGDSALYLCASSFGQSSYEQYFGPGTRLTVT.

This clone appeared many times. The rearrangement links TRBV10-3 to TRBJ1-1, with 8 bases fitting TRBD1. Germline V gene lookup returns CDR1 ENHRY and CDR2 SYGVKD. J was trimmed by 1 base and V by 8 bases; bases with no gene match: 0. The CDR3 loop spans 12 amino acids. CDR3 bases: TGTGCCATCCAGGGGGCGAACACTGAAGCTTTCTTT. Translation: CAIQGANTEAFF.

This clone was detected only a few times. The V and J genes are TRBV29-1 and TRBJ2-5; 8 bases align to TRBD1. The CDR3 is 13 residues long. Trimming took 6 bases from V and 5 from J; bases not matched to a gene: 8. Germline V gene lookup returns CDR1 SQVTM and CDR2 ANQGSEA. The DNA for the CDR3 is TGCAGCGTCAGCGGACAGGGCGGGGAGACCCAGTACTTC. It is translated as CSVSGQGGETQYF.

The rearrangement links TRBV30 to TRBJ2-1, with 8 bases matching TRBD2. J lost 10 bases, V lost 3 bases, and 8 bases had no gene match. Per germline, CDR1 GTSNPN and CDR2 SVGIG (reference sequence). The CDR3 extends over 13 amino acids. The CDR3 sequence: CAWRPGRAPEQFF. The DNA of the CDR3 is TGTGCCTGGAGACCCGGGAGGGCCCCGGAGCAGTTCTTC.

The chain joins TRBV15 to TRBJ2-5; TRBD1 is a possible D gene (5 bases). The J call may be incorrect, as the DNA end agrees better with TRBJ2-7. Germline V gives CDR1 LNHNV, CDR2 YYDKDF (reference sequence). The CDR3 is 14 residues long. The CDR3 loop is CATSSFSRVNEQYF. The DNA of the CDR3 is TGTGCCACCAGCAGTTTTAGCAGGGTCAACGAGCAGTACTTC.

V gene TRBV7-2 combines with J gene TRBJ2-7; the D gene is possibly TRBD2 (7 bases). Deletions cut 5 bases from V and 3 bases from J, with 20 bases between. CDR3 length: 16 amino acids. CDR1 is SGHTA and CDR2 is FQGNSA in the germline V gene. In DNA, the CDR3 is TGTGCCAGCAGCCAAGATGCCCGGGAGGACAGCTACGAGCAGTACTTC. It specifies CASSQDAREDSYEQYF.

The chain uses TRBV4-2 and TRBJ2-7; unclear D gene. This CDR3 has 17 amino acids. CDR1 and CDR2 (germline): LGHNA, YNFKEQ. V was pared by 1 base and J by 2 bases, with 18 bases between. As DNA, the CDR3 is TGTGCCAGCAGCCAAGGACCTTTAAGGACCGATACCTACGAGCAGTACTTC. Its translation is CASSQGPLRTDTYEQYF.

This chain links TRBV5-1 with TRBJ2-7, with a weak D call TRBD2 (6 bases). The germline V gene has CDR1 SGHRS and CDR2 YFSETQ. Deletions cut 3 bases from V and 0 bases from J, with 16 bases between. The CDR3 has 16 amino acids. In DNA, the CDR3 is TGCGCCAGCAGCTCGGGTGCGGGGTTAAGCTCCTACGAGCAGTACTTC. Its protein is CASSSGAGLSSYEQYF.

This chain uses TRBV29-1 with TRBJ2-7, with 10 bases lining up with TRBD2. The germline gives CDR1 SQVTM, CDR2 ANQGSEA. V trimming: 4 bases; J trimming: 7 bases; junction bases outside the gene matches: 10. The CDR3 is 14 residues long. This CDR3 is CSVVLAGGPGEQYF. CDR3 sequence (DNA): TGCAGCGTTGTGTTAGCGGGAGGACCCGGGGAGCAGTACTTC.

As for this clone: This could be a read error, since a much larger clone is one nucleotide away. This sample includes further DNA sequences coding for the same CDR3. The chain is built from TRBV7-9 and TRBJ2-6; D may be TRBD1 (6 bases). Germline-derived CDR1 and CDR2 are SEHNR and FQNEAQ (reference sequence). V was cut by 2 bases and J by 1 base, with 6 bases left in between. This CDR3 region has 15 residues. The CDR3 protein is CASSLRGSGANVLTF. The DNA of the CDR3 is TGTGCCAGCAGCTTAAGGGGGTCTGGGGCCAACGTCCTGACTTTC.

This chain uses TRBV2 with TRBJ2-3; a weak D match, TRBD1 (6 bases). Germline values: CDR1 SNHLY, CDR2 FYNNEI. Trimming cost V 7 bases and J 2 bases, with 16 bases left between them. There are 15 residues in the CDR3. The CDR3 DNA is TGTGCCAGCACCCCCGCCGGGACAAACACAGATACGCAGTATTTT. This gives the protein CASTPAGTNTDTQYF.